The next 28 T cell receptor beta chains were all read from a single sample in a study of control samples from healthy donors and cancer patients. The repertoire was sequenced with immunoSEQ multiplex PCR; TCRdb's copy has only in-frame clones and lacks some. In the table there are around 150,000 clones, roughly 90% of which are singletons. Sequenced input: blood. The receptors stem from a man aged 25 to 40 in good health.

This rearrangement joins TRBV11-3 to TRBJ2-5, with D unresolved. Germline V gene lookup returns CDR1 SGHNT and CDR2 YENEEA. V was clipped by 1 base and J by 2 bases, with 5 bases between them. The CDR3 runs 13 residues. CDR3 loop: CASSLGWQETQYF. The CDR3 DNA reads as TGTGCCAGCAGCTTAGGGTGGCAAGAGACCCAGTACTTC. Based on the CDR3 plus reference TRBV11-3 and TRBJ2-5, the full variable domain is EAGVVQSPRYKIIEKKQPVAFWCNPISGHNTLYWYLQNLGQGPELLIRYENEEAVDDSQLPKDRFSAERLKGVDSTLKIQPAELGDSAVYLCASSLGWQETQYFGPGTRLLVL.

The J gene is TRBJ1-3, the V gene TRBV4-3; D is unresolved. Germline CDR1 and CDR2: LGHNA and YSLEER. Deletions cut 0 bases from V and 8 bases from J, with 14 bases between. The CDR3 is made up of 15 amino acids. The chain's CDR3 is CASSQEPTQGHTIYF. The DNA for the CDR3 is TGCGCCAGCAGCCAAGAACCTACGCAAGGACACACCATATATTTT.

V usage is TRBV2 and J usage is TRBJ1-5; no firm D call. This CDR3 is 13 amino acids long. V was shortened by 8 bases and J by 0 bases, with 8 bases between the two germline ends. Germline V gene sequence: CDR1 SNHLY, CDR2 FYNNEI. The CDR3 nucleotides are TGTGCCAGCCATCAATATAGCAATCAGCCCCAGCATTTT. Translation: CASHQYSNQPQHF.

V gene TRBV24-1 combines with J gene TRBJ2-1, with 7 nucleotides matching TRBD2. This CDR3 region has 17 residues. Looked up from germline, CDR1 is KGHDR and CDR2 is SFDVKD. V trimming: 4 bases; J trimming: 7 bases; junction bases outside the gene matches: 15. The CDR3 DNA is TGTGCCACCAGTGAACTCGTTTCGGGAGGAATTTATAATGAGCAGTTCTTC. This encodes CATSELVSGGIYNEQFF.

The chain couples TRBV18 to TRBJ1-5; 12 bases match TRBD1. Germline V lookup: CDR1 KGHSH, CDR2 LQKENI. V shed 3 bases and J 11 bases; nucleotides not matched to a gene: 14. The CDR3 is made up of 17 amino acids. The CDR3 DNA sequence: TGTGCCAGCTCACCTGTGACCGGGACAGGGGGCACAGAGTCCCAGCATTTT. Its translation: CASSPVTGTGGTESQHF.

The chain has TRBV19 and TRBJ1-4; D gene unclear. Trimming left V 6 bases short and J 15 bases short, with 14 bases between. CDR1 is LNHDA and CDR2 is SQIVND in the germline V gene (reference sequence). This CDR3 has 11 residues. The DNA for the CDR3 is TGTGCCAGTAGCGAGACCCGGAGGATGTTTTTT. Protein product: CASSETRRMFF.

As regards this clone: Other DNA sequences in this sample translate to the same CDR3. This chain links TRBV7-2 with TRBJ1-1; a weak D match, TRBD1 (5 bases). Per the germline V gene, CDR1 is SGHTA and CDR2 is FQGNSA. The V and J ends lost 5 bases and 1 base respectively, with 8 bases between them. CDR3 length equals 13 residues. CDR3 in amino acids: CASSLGQNTEAFF. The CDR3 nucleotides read TGTGCCAGCAGCCTTGGACAGAACACTGAAGCTTTCTTT.

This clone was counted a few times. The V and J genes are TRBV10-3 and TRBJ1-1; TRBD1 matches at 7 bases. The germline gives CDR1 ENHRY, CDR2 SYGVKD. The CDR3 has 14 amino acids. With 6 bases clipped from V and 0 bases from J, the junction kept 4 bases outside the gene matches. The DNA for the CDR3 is TGTGCCATCAGGGAGGGACAGATGAACACTGAAGCTTTCTTT. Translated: CAIREGQMNTEAFF.

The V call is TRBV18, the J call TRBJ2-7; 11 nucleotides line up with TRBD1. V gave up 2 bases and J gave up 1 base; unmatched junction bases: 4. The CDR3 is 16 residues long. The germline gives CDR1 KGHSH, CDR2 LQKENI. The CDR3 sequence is CASSPIGQGASYEQYF. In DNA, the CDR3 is TGTGCCAGCTCACCAATAGGACAGGGGGCTTCCTACGAGCAGTACTTC.

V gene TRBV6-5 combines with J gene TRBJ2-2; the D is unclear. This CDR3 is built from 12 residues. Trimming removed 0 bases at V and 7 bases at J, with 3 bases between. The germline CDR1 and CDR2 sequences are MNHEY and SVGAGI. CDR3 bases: TGTGCCAGCAGTTACTCGGTCGGGGAGCTGTTTTTT. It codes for CASSYSVGELFF.

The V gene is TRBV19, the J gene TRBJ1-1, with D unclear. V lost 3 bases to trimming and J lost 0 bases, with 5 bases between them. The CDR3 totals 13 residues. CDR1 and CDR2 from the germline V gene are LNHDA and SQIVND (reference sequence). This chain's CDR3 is CASSMPLNTEAFF. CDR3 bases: TGTGCCAGTAGTATGCCCCTGAACACTGAAGCTTTCTTT.

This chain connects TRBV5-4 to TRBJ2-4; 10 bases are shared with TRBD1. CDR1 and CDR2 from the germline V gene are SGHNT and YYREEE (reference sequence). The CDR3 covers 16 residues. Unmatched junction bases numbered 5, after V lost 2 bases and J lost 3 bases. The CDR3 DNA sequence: TGTGCCAGCAGCTTACGACAGGGGGCTATCAAAAACATTCAGTACTTC. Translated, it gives CASSLRQGAIKNIQYF. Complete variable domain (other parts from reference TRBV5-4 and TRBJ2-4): ETGVTQSPTHLIKTRGQQVTLRCSSQSGHNTVSWYQQALGQGPQFIFQYYREEENGRGNFPPRFSGLQFPNYSSELNVNALELDDSALYLCASSLRQGAIKNIQYFGAGTRLSVL.

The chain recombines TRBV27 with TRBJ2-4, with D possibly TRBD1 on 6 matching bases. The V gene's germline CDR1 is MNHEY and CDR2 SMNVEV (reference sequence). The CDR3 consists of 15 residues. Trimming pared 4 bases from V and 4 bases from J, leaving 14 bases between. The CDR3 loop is CASSSVRGTKNIQYF. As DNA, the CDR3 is TGTGCCAGCAGTTCAGTCAGGGGAACGAAAAACATTCAGTACTTC.

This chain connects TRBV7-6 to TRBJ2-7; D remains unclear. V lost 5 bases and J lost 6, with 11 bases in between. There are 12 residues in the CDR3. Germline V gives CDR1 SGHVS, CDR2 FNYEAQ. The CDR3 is CASSRMNSEQYF. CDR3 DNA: TGTGCCAGCAGCCGAATGAACTCCGAGCAGTACTTC. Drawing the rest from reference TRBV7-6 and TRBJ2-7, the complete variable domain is GAGVSQSPRYKVTKRGQDVALRCDPISGHVSLYWYRQALGQGPEFLTYFNYEAQQDKSGLPNDRFSAERPEGSISTLTIQRTEQRDSAMYRCASSRMNSEQYFGPGTRLTVT.

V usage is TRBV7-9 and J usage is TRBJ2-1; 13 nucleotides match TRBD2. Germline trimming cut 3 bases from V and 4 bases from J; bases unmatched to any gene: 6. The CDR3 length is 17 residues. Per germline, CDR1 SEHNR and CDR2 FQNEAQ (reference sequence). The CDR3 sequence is CASSFPLGLAGYNEQFF. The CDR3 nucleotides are TGTGCCAGCAGCTTCCCGTTGGGACTAGCGGGATACAATGAGCAGTTCTTC.

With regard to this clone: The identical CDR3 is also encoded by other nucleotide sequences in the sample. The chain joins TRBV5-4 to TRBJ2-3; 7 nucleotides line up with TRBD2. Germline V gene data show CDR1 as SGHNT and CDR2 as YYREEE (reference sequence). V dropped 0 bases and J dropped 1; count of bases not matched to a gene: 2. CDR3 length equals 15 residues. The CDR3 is CASSLGLAGTDTQYF. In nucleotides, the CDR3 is TGTGCCAGCAGCTTGGGCCTAGCGGGCACAGATACGCAGTATTTT.

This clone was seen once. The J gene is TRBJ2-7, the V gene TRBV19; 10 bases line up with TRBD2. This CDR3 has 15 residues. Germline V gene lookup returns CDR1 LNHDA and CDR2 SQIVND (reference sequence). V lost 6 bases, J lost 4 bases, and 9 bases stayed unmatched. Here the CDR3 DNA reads TGTGCCAGTAGCAAACAGCGGGAGGGCCTTTACGAGCAGTACTTC. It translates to CASSKQREGLYEQYF.

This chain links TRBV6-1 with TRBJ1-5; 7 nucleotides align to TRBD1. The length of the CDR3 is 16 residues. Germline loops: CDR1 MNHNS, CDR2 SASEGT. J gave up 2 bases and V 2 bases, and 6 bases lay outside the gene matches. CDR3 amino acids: CASSELTGRGNQPQHF. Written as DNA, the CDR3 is TGTGCCAGCAGTGAATTGACAGGGCGGGGCAATCAGCCCCAGCATTTT.

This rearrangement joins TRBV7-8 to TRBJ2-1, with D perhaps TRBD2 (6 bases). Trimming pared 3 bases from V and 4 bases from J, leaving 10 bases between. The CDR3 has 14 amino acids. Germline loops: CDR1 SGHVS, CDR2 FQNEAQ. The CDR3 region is CASSFGSFYNEQFF. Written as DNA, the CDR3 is TGTGCCAGCAGCTTCGGGAGTTTTTACAATGAGCAGTTCTTC.

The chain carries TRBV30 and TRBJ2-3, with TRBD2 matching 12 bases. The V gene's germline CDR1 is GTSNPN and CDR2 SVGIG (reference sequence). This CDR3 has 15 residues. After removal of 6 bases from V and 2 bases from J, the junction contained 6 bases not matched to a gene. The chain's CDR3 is CACAGLAGPTDTQYF. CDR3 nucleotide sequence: TGTGCCTGCGCCGGACTAGCGGGGCCCACAGATACGCAGTATTTT.

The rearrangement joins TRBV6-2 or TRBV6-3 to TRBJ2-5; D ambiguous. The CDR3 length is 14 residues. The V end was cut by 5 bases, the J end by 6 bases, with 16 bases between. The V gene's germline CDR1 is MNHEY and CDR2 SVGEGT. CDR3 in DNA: TGTGCCAGCAGTCGCCCTAGGGTTTCGAAGACCCAGTACTTC. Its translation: CASSRPRVSKTQYF.

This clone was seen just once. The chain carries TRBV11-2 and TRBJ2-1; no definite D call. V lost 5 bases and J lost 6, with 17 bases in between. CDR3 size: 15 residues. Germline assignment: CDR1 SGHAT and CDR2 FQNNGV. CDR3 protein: CASSATFVAANEQFF. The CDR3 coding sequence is TGTGCCAGCAGCGCAACTTTCGTGGCAGCCAATGAGCAGTTCTTC.

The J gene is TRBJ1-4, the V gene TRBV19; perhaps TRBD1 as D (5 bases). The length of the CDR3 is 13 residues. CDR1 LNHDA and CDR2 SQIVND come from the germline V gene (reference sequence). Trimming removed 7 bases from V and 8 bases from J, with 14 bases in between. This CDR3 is CASNRGTGEKLFF. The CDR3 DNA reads TGTGCCAGTAACAGAGGGACTGGCGAAAAACTGTTTTTT.

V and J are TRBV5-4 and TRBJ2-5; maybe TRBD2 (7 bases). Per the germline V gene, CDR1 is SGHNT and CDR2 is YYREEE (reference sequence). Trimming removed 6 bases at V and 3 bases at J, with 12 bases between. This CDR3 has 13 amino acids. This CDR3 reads CASTRGAEETQYF. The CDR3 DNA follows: TGTGCCAGCACCCGGGGGGCCGAAGAGACCCAGTACTTC. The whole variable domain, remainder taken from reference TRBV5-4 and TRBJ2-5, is ETGVTQSPTHLIKTRGQQVTLRCSSQSGHNTVSWYQQALGQGPQFIFQYYREEENGRGNFPPRFSGLQFPNYSSELNVNALELDDSALYLCASTRGAEETQYFGPGTRLLVL.

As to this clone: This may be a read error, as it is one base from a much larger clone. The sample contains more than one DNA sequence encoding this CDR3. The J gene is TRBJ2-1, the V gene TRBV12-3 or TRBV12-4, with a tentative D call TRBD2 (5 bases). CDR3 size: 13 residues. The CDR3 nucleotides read TGCGCCAGCAGCCCCTCTGGACTCCTTGAGCAGTTCTTC. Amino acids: CASSPSGLLEQFF.

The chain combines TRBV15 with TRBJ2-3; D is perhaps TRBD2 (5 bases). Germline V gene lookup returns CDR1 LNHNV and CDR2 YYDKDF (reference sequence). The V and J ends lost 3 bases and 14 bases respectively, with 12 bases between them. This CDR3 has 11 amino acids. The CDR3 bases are TGTGCCACCAGCAGGCCGGGGTCGCTGTATTTT. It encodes CATSRPGSLYF.

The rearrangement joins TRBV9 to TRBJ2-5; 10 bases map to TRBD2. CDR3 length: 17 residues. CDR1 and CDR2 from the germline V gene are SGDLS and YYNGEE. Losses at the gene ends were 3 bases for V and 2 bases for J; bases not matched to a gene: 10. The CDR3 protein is CASSAPREREGQETQYF. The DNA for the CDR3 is TGTGCCAGCAGCGCCCCCAGGGAGCGGGAGGGTCAAGAGACCCAGTACTTC.

In DNA form, the CDR3 reads TGTGCCAGCTTCGCTACAGGGTATAATTCACCCCTCCACTTT. Protein sequence: CASFATGYNSPLHF. The chain links TRBV27 to TRBJ1-6, with a weak D call TRBD1 (6 bases). The CDR3 totals 14 residues. Trimming removed 8 bases at V and 4 bases at J, with 12 bases between. CDR1 MNHEY and CDR2 SMNVEV come from the germline V gene (reference sequence).